Sequencing of this TCR beta chain was carried out in a study of blood T cell repertoires in COVID-19. Turning to the study itself: Acute and convalescent COVID-19 samples came from the United States, Italy and Spain.

This clone has more than one count but fewer than ten. Per the authors' pipeline: Estimated nucleated cell counts came from reference gene primer amplification. This table comes from immunoSEQ multiplex PCR, and its TCRdb copy is limited to in-frame clones, with some not included. That table is the source of V, J and clone size, and D and trimming were worked out from the DNA. The data show approximately 190,000 clones, approximately 80% seen once. Germline V gives CDR1 SGHTA, CDR2 FQGTGA. This CDR3 is built from 15 residues. After removal of 5 bases from V and 8 bases from J, the junction contained 13 bases not matched to a gene.

The rearrangement joins TRBV7-3 to TRBJ1-2; 8 positions agree with TRBD1. The specimen sequenced was peripheral blood. This clonotype was obtained from a human donor with acute or convalescent COVID-19. The donor label of this sample is uncertain. The CDR3 here is CASSPAGQAAMGYTF. CDR3 coding DNA: TGTGCCAGCAGCCCCGCGGGACAGGCCGCTATGGGCTACACCTTC. Based on the CDR3 plus reference TRBV7-3 and TRBJ1-2, the full variable domain is GAGVSQTPSNKVTEKGKYVELRCDPISGHTALYWYRQSLGQGPEFLIYFQGTGAADDSGLPNDRFFAVRPEGSVSTLKIQRTERGDSAVYLCASSPAGQAAMGYTFGSGTRLTVV.